Below, 2 T cell receptor beta chains from the same sample are listed, as sequenced in a study of T cell responses to AZD1222 COVID-19 vaccine (dated by TCRdb to about 2021). The meaning of the sample's time point label: baseline before first vaccination. The library was prepared using the immunoSEQ multiplex PCR assay. Drawn from immuneACCESS, this table holds only the in-frame rearrangements with V and J called that TCRdb kept. Clones are partly lost; checked studies trace under half to an unresolved V gene and leave the rest unexplained. The sample data list approximately 260,000 clones, and 80% to 95% of these were observed just once. The top ten clonotypes cover less than 0.6% of the sample. The material was peripheral blood, obtained on day 0 of AZD1222 vaccination. All receptors derive from an adult in good health.

The chain couples TRBV7-2 to TRBJ2-1; TRBD2 agrees at 11 bases. The length of the CDR3 is 16 residues. V shed 5 bases and J 4 bases; nucleotides not matched to a gene: 7. CDR1 is SGHTA and CDR2 is FQGNSA in the germline V gene. CDR3 sequence: CASSQLAGAVYNEQFF. CDR3 DNA: TGTGCCAGCAGCCAACTAGCGGGGGCGGTTTACAATGAGCAGTTCTTC.

The rearrangement links TRBV6-2 or TRBV6-3 to TRBJ1-1; tentative D call: TRBD1 (5 bases). CDR3 length equals 13 residues. Trimming left V 4 bases short and J 2 bases short, with 8 bases between. In germline, CDR1 is MNHEY, CDR2 SVGEGT. The CDR3 coding sequence is TGTGCCAGCAGTTTCGGACAAAACACTGAAGCTTTCTTT. Its translation: CASSFGQNTEAFF.